This entry features one T cell receptor (beta chain) sequence. What it binds is unknown. This CDR3 has 13 residues. Germline CDR1 and CDR2: MDHEN and SYDVKM. The sequenced template was cDNA made from the entire isolated RNA. Libraries were prepared by immunoSEQ multiplex PCR; TCRdb keeps only in-frame clonotypes and omits some of them. The sample includes more than 250,000 clones, 20% to 25% seen only once; the top ten take roughly 0.013%. The data belong to a study of beta chain features in type 1 diabetes. Study-wide findings and caveats: Patients with type 1 diabetes carried fewer insertions and had more deletions at their VDJ junctions. TCRB CDR3 length was moderately but significantly reduced in all four CD4+ subsets of Type 1 diabetes patients. Sampled from patients, naive, central memory and Treg TCRB repertoires appeared more similar than those sampled from healthy donors.

The genes are TRBV28 and TRBJ2-5; D remains unclear. Sequencing used naive CD4+ T cells from blood. The clonotype originates from a woman aged 25 to 39 with type 1 diabetes. CDR3 in amino acids: CPRTGQVEETQYF. CDR3 DNA sequence: TGTCCTAGAACTGGCCAAGTCGAAGAGACCCAGTACTTC.